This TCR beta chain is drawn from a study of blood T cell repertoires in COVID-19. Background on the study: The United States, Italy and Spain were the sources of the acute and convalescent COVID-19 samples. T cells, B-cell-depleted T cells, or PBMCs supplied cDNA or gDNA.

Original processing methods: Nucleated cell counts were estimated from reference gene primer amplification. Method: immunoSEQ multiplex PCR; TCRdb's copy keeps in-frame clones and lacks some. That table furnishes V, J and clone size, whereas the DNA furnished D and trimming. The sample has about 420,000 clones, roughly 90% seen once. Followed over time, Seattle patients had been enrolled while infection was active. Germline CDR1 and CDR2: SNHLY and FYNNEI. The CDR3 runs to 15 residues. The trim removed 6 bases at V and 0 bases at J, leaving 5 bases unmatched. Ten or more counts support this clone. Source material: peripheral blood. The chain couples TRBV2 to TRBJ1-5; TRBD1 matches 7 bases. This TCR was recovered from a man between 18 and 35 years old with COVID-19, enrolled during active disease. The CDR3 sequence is CASRGGQVSNQPQHF. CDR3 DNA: TGTGCCAGCAGGGGTGGACAGGTTAGCAATCAGCCCCAGCATTTT.